The rows below give T cell receptor beta chains drawn from one sample of a study of blood T cell repertoires in COVID-19. Profiled with immunoSEQ multiplex PCR; TCRdb holds only in-frame clones, not every one. The sample consists of 200,000 to 250,000 clones, about nine tenths of them appearing once. Source material: peripheral blood. The receptors come from a man aged 25-40 years with COVID-19, enrolled during active disease. CDR3s leave out the opening cysteine and the closing phenylalanine or tryptophan. Clone sizes are given selectively: once, few, many, or a class where the clone is expanded.

j_call clone_size v_call cdr3_aa
TRBJ2-7 NA TRBV27 ASSLNKGLTYEQY
TRBJ2-2 once TRBV6-6 ASRTGTGALTGELF
TRBJ1-2 NA TRBV6-5 ASSYPGAPGGGYT
TRBJ2-1 NA TRBV7-2 ASSPSRDLYNEQF
TRBJ1-3 NA TRBV6-5 ASSNSGAAGNTIY
TRBJ1-1 few TRBV7-9 ASSFPGGLMNTEAF
TRBJ2-5 NA TRBV5-5 ASSSNWRGLETQY
TRBJ1-2 NA TRBV9 ASSALGQPYGYT
TRBJ1-1 NA TRBV11-2 ASSPRIGQGGTEAF
TRBJ1-1 NA TRBV10-3 AIRWGRDTEAF
TRBJ2-2 NA TRBV2 AILLILAVNTGELF
TRBJ2-3 NA TRBV19 ASRDRASAMFDTQY
TRBJ2-1 NA TRBV5-1 ASREGTSGFYNEQF